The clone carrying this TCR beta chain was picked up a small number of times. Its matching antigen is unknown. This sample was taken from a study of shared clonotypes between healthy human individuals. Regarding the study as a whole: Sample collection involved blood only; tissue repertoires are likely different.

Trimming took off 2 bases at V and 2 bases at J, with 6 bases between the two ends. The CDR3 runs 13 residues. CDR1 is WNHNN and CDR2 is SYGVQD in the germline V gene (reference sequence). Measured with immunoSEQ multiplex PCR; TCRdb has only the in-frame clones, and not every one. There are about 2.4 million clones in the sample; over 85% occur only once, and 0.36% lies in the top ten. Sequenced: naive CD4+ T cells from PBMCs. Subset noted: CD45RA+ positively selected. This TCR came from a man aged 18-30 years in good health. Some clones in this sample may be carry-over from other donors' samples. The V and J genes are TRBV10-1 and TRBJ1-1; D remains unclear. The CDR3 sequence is CASSENYNTEAFF. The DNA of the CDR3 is TGCGCCAGCAGTGAGAATTACAACACTGAAGCTTTCTTT.